This is a list of T cell receptor beta chains from one sample in a study of T cells in Graves' hyperthyroidism and ophthalmopathy. Via MiXCR, TCRdb re-called the multiplex PCR reads, giving one row per CDR3 protein. The table shows under 450,000 distinct CDR3 sequences, with 15% to 18% occurring only once. The sequenced material came from blood. The source of these receptors is a woman between 18 and 29 years old with Graves' hyperthyroidism. Both conserved end residues are part of each CDR3. Each record gives: V gene, J gene, CDR3 protein.

v_gene: TRBV10-1
j_gene: TRBJ2-7
CDR3aa: CASATGTDSYEQYF

v_gene: TRBV14
j_gene: TRBJ2-6
CDR3aa: CASSQNRAGANVLTF

v_gene: TRBV5-1
j_gene: TRBJ2-7
CDR3aa: CANTPWATDSGGSPYEQYF

v_gene: TRBV6-2/TRBV6-3
j_gene: TRBJ2-1
CDR3aa: CASSGTGGPYNEQFF

v_gene: TRBV6-5
j_gene: TRBJ2-7
CDR3aa: CASSYASPGAYEQYF

v_gene: TRBV4-1
j_gene: TRBJ1-2
CDR3aa: CASSQGQGRGSGYGYTF

v_gene: TRBV30
j_gene: TRBJ2-3
CDR3aa: CAFAETDTQYF

v_gene: TRBV5-1
j_gene: TRBJ1-1
CDR3aa: CASSPGHTEAFF

v_gene: TRBV19
j_gene: TRBJ2-7
CDR3aa: CASSLQDGYEQYF

v_gene: TRBV12-3/TRBV12-4
j_gene: TRBJ2-7
CDR3aa: CASSYLAGGGEQYF

v_gene: TRBV29-1
j_gene: TRBJ1-5
CDR3aa: CSVGTGISNQPQHF

v_gene: TRBV30
j_gene: TRBJ1-5
CDR3aa: CAWTSGGNQPQHF

v_gene: TRBV7-7
j_gene: TRBJ2-5
CDR3aa: CASSSREPIIRTSEEETQYF

v_gene: TRBV5-1
j_gene: TRBJ2-7
CDR3aa: CASSLAGTGRTYEQYF

v_gene: TRBV6-1
j_gene: TRBJ2-3
CDR3aa: CASRSDTDTQYF

v_gene: TRBV7-9
j_gene: TRBJ2-7
CDR3aa: CASSFGTGGEQYF

v_gene: TRBV29-1
j_gene: TRBJ2-7
CDR3aa: CSVQGVLLDEQYF

v_gene: TRBV19
j_gene: TRBJ2-7
CDR3aa: CASSHLPGEQYF

v_gene: TRBV11-3
j_gene: TRBJ1-4
CDR3aa: CASSPALGTTNEKLFF

v_gene: TRBV20-1
j_gene: TRBJ2-1
CDR3aa: CSASGLAGDYNEQFF

v_gene: TRBV2
j_gene: TRBJ2-1
CDR3aa: CASRGVNEQFF

v_gene: TRBV29-1
j_gene: TRBJ1-4
CDR3aa: CSVEGSGEKLFF

v_gene: TRBV5-1
j_gene: TRBJ2-3
CDR3aa: CASRGLLSDTQYF

v_gene: TRBV6-1
j_gene: TRBJ2-7
CDR3aa: CASSPGTPGTFSSYEQYF

v_gene: TRBV6-1
j_gene: TRBJ1-6
CDR3aa: CASGAGESPLHF

v_gene: TRBV12-3/TRBV12-4
j_gene: TRBJ2-5
CDR3aa: CASSLFSGRAGGETQYF

v_gene: TRBV5-6
j_gene: TRBJ2-5
CDR3aa: CASSFLLAGGGETQYF

v_gene: TRBV7-2
j_gene: TRBJ2-5
CDR3aa: CASSGWYQETQYF

v_gene: TRBV18
j_gene: TRBJ2-1
CDR3aa: CASSQRGRQSYNEQFF

v_gene: TRBV6-2/TRBV6-3
j_gene: TRBJ2-4
CDR3aa: CASSDRQGAQNIQYF

v_gene: TRBV20-1
j_gene: TRBJ1-2
CDR3aa: CSATLTGFDYGYTF

v_gene: TRBV5-1
j_gene: TRBJ2-3
CDR3aa: CASSFEQGVTDTQYF

v_gene: TRBV7-9
j_gene: TRBJ1-5
CDR3aa: CASSFWENQPQHF

v_gene: TRBV2
j_gene: TRBJ2-1
CDR3aa: CASSTGTGGNYNEQFF

v_gene: TRBV28
j_gene: TRBJ2-1
CDR3aa: CASSLGRDLYEQFF

v_gene: TRBV11-1
j_gene: TRBJ2-3
CDR3aa: CASSRAGTSTDTQYF

v_gene: TRBV4-1
j_gene: TRBJ2-3
CDR3aa: CASSPSSRGTDTQYF

v_gene: TRBV27
j_gene: TRBJ1-5
CDR3aa: CASRRGGATFNQPQHF

v_gene: TRBV6-1
j_gene: TRBJ1-4
CDR3aa: CASSDSWRGQGKEKLFF

v_gene: TRBV7-3
j_gene: TRBJ2-1
CDR3aa: CASSRQRGGRGEQFF

v_gene: TRBV6-1
j_gene: TRBJ1-5
CDR3aa: CASSDLTGHQPQHF

v_gene: TRBV5-1
j_gene: TRBJ2-3
CDR3aa: CASRGGGAGDTQYF